One and the same sample provided the 24 T cell receptor beta chains below, sequenced in a study of blood T cells in healthy people across ages. Through a sample-barcoded 5' primer and a J-beta primer mix, a second PCR was run for about 6 to 12 cycles. Each CDR3 protein gets one entry after TCRdb re-called the 5' RACE reads with MiXCR. The repertoire has under 800,000 distinct CDR3 sequences, roughly 21% of them found once; the top ten carry roughly 3.6%. The source material was blood. All receptors come from a man in his 70s in good health.

This clonotype occurred a few times. A junction boundary mismatches the germline segment, possibly from a read error. V gene TRBV7-3 combines with J gene TRBJ2-1; 8 nucleotides align to TRBD2. The germline V gene encodes CDR1 SGHTA and CDR2 FQGTGA. The CDR3 consists of 12 residues. The CDR3 is CASSLNGLAKIF. CDR3 coding DNA: TGTGCCAGCAGCTTAAACGGACTAGCAAAAATCTTC.

V and J are TRBV20-1 and TRBJ2-4; tentative D call: TRBD1 (5 bases). Between the trimmed V and J ends, which lost 3 bases and 0 bases, there was a span of 21 bases. This CDR3 has 18 amino acids. Germline V gene data show CDR1 as DFQATT and CDR2 as SNEGSKA (reference sequence). CDR3 bases: TGCAGTGCTAGCAACGGACAACTGACTCTAATAGCCAAAAACATTCAGTACTTC. Its translation: CSASNGQLTLIAKNIQYF.

CDR3 residues: CASSFPRLAGGGEQFF. For the CDR3, the DNA is TGTGCCAGCAGTTTCCCACGGCTAGCGGGAGGGGGGGAGCAGTTCTTC. The J gene is TRBJ2-1, the V gene TRBV12-3 or TRBV12-4, with 12 bases identical to TRBD2. The CDR3 has 16 residues. V shed 3 bases and J 10 bases; nucleotides not matched to a gene: 10.

The chain is built from TRBV20-1 and TRBJ1-2; no firm D call. The CDR3 loop spans 10 amino acids. Germline CDR1 is DFQATT and CDR2 is SNEGSKA (reference sequence). The CDR3 here is CSAENYGYTF. The DNA for the CDR3 is TGCAGCGCGGAGAACTATGGCTACACCTTC.

This clonotype was counted at least ten times. The chain links TRBV12-3 or TRBV12-4 to TRBJ1-1, with 8 bases fitting TRBD1. Unmatched junction bases numbered 9, after V lost 7 bases and J lost 5 bases. CDR3 length: 14 amino acids. DNA of the CDR3: TGTGCCAGCACTATGACAGGGGCGTGGACTGAAGCTTTCTTT. Protein: CASTMTGAWTEAFF.

The chain has TRBV3-1 and TRBJ2-7, with D unclear. The germline gives CDR1 LGHDT, CDR2 YNNKEL (reference sequence). The CDR3 spans 16 residues. Trimming pared 4 bases from V and 1 base from J, leaving 17 bases between. This CDR3 is CASSLLGRDPSYEQYF. The CDR3 DNA follows: TGTGCCAGCAGCCTCTTGGGTCGCGACCCTTCCTACGAGCAGTACTTC.

The rearrangement links TRBV12-3 or TRBV12-4 to TRBJ2-7; D is perhaps TRBD2 (6 bases). V dropped 5 bases and J dropped 7 bases, with 12 bases sitting between them. CDR3 length equals 12 residues. In DNA, the CDR3 is TGTGCCAGCAGTCGGGACTTTTGGGAGCAGTACTTC. Its protein is CASSRDFWEQYF.

In this sample, this clonotype turned up a few times. The chain employs TRBV18 and TRBJ1-2; D gene unclear. The CDR3 has 14 amino acids. V was shortened by 0 bases and J by 7 bases, with 12 bases between the two germline ends. Per the germline V gene, CDR1 is KGHSH and CDR2 is LQKENI. In DNA, the CDR3 is TGTGCCAGCTCACCACCAGGGAAAATCGTTGGCTACACCTTC. Encoded protein: CASSPPGKIVGYTF.

The chain couples TRBV27 to TRBJ1-1, with D unresolved. V dropped 5 bases and J dropped 1 base, with 8 bases sitting between them. This CDR3 contains 13 residues. CDR1 and CDR2 (germline): MNHEY, SMNVEV (reference sequence). CDR3 sequence (DNA): TGTGCCAGCAGTCCCGCTAAGAACACTGAAGCTTTCTTT. The encoded protein is CASSPAKNTEAFF.

This clonotype has more than one count but fewer than ten. At one end, the junction sequence differs from germline, possibly due to a read error. The DNA for the CDR3 is TGTGCTAGCAGCCCGACACTAGATTACGAGCAGTACTTC. Encoded protein: CASSPTLDYEQYF. V usage is TRBV7-7 and J usage is TRBJ2-7, with TRBD2 as a possible D gene (5 bases). Germline lookup yields CDR1 SSHAT and CDR2 FNYEAQ (reference sequence). The CDR3 spans 13 residues.

This chain joins TRBV20-1 and TRBJ2-5, with D tentatively TRBD1 (5 bases). This CDR3 region has 13 residues. In germline, CDR1 is DFQATT, CDR2 SNEGSKA (reference sequence). Trimming cost V 5 bases and J 2 bases, with 12 bases left between them. The CDR3 here is CSAQRTNQETQYF. CDR3 nucleotide sequence: TGCAGTGCTCAACGGACAAATCAAGAGACCCAGTACTTC.

The J gene is TRBJ2-2, the V gene TRBV18; 9 bases align to TRBD2. J gave up 3 bases and V 6 bases, and 5 bases lay outside the gene matches. This CDR3 is built from 15 residues. The germline V gene encodes CDR1 KGHSH and CDR2 LQKENI. The chain's CDR3 is CASSEGLADTGELFF. Written as DNA, the CDR3 is TGTGCCAGCTCTGAGGGACTAGCCGACACCGGGGAGCTGTTTTTT.

The rearrangement joins TRBV6-1 to TRBJ2-5, with D perhaps being TRBD1 or TRBD2 (5 bases each). Germline lookup yields CDR1 MNHNS and CDR2 SASEGT. This CDR3 is built from 13 residues. V was cut by 8 bases and J by 5 bases, with 15 bases left in between. Written as DNA, the CDR3 is TGTGCCAGCGGACAAACTAGAGTGGAGACCCAGTACTTC. Its translation: CASGQTRVETQYF.

The CDR3 sequence is CASSLKIGLAINEQFF. The DNA for the CDR3 is TGTGCCAGCAGCTTAAAAATTGGCCTAGCGATCAATGAGCAGTTCTTC. The chain couples TRBV7-8 to TRBJ2-1; D might be TRBD2 (6 bases). Germline V gives CDR1 SGHVS, CDR2 FQNEAQ. Trimming left V 2 bases short and J 6 bases short, with 17 bases between. This CDR3 region has 16 residues.

With regard to this clonotype: This may be a read error, as it is one base from a much larger clone. The conserved closing phenylalanine or tryptophan is absent in this CDR3, likely reflecting a read error. This chain uses TRBV10-3 with TRBJ2-7, with TRBD2 matching over 10 bases. V gave up 2 bases and J gave up 5 bases; unmatched junction bases: 0. CDR3 size: 13 residues. The germline V gene encodes CDR1 ENHRY and CDR2 SYGVKD. The CDR3 loop reads CAISETSGNEQYS. CDR3 DNA sequence: TGTGCCATCAGTGAGACTAGCGGGAACGAGCAGTACTCC.

With respect to this clonotype: A read error may explain this, as a much larger clone is one base away. The chain recombines TRBV27 with TRBJ2-2; TRBD2 aligns across 13 bases. V was pared by 5 bases and J by 0 bases, with 3 bases of the junction left unmatched. The CDR3 extends over 17 amino acids. Germline V gene lookup returns CDR1 MNHEY and CDR2 SMNVEV (reference sequence). The CDR3 is CASSQGLAGSNTGELFF. DNA of the CDR3: TGTGCCAGCAGTCAGGGACTAGCGGGATCGAACACCGGGGAGCTGTTTTTT.

This clonotype occurred many times. The chain recombines TRBV7-6 with TRBJ2-5; D is possibly TRBD2 (5 bases). This CDR3 spans 15 amino acids. CDR1 and CDR2 (germline): SGHVS, FNYEAQ. V lost 3 bases to trimming and J lost 2 bases, with 13 bases between them. The DNA of the CDR3 is TGTGCCAGCAGCTTTGTCCGGGGTCGACAAGAGACCCAGTACTTC. This encodes CASSFVRGRQETQYF.

Many counts were recorded for this clonotype. The chain joins TRBV5-1 to TRBJ2-5; no definite D call. The CDR3 length is 12 residues. The germline V gene encodes CDR1 SGHRS and CDR2 YFSETQ. Trimming stripped 3 bases from V and 0 bases from J, with 3 bases between. CDR3 sequence (DNA): TGCGCCAGCAGCTCAAACCAAGAGACCCAGTACTTC. The encoded protein is CASSSNQETQYF.

This clonotype was observed at least ten times. At one end the junction does not follow the germline gene, possibly because of a read error. The chain has TRBV5-1 and TRBJ2-5; D may be TRBD2 (7 bases). The end of the DNA aligns better with TRBJ2-1, so the J call may be wrong. CDR1 and CDR2 from the germline V gene are SGHRS and YFSETQ. The CDR3 totals 13 residues. The CDR3 region is CASSLGGANEQFF. CDR3 DNA: TGTGCCAGCAGTTTAGGGGGGGCGAATGAGCAGTTCTTC.

The chain recombines TRBV27 with TRBJ1-2; D is possibly TRBD1 (5 bases). There are 15 residues in the CDR3. V dropped 5 bases and J dropped 3 bases, with 16 bases sitting between them. Germline CDR1 is MNHEY and CDR2 is SMNVEV (reference sequence). The CDR3 region is CASSLGTGGDYGYTF. The CDR3 nucleotides are TGTGCCAGCAGTCTTGGGACGGGGGGGGACTATGGCTACACCTTC.

This chain connects TRBV11-2 to TRBJ2-7; 8 nucleotides agree with TRBD1. J gave up 5 bases and V 6 bases, and 9 bases lay outside the gene matches. The germline CDR1 and CDR2 sequences are SGHAT and FQNNGV. This CDR3 is 14 amino acids long. CDR3 sequence reads: CASRIGQGQDEQYF. The CDR3 DNA reads as TGTGCCAGCAGAATCGGACAGGGTCAAGACGAGCAGTACTTC.

The CDR3 region is CASSVANTEAFF. The CDR3 nucleotides read TGTGCCAGCAGTGTAGCGAACACTGAAGCTTTCTTT. The chain combines TRBV6-1 with TRBJ1-1; D remains unclear. V lost 4 bases and J lost 1, with 4 bases in between. CDR1 and CDR2 (germline): MNHNS, SASEGT. The CDR3 has 12 residues.

Here the CDR3 DNA reads TGTGCTAGTGACCTGAGCGGGAATATGAATGAGCAGTTCTTC. It is translated as CASDLSGNMNEQFF. The V gene is TRBV12-5, the J gene TRBJ2-1; 7 nucleotides line up with TRBD2. Germline V gives CDR1 LGHNT, CDR2 FRNRAP. V was pared by 7 bases and J by 7 bases, with 10 bases of the junction left unmatched. This CDR3 contains 14 residues.

This clonotype was seen only a few times. The chain recombines TRBV10-3 with TRBJ2-7, with 8 bases lining up with TRBD1. Germline V gene sequence: CDR1 ENHRY, CDR2 SYGVKD. The CDR3 covers 14 residues. V was pared by 2 bases and J by 2 bases, with 2 bases of the junction left unmatched. The CDR3 region has the DNA TGTGCCATCAGTGAGCAACAGGGGGCCTACGAGCAGTACTTC. Translated: CAISEQQGAYEQYF.